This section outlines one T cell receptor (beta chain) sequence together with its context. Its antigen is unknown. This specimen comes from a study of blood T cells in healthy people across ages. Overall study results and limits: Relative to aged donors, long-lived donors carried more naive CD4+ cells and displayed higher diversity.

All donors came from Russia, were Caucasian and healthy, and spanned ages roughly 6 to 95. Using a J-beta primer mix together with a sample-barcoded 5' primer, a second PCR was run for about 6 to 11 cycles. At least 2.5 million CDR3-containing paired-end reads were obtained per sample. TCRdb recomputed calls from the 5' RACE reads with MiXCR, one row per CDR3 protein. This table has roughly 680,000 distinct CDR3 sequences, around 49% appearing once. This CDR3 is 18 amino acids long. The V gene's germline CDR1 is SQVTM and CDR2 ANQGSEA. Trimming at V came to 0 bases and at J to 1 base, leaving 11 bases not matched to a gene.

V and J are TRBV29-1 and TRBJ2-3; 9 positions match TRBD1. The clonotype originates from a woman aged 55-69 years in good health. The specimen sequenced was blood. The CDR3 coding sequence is TGCAGCGTTGAAGACTGGAACCACAGGGGGCGAGGCACAGATACGCAGTATTTT. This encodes CSVEDWNHRGRGTDTQYF.